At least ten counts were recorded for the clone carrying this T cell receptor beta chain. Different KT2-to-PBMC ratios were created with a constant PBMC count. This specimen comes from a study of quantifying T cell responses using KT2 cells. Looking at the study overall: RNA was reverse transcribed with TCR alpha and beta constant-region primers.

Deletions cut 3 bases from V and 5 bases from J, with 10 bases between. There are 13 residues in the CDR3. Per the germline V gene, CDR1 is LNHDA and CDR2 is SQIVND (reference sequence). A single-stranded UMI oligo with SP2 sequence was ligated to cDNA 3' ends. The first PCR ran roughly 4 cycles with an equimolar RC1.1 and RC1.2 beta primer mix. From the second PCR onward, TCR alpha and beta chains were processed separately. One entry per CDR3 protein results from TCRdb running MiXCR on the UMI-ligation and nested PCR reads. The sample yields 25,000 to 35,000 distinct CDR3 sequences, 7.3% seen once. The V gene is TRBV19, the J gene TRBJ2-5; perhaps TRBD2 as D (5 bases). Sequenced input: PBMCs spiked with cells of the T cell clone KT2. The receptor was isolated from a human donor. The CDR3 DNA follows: TGTGCCAGTAGTATCGAGGGTTGGGAGACCCAGTACTTC. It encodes CASSIEGWETQYF. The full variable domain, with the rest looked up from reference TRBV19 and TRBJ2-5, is DGGITQSPKYLFRKEGQNVTLSCEQNLNHDAMYWYRQDPGQGLRLIYYSQIVNDFQKGDIAEGYSVSREKKESFPLTVTSAQKNPTAFYLCASSIEGWETQYFGPGTRLLVL.